Presented here are 29 T cell receptor beta chains from one specimen sequenced in a study of cytomegalovirus exposure and HLA in healthy donors. The PCR contained 60 Vbeta and 13 Jbeta primers. The repertoire was sequenced with immunoSEQ multiplex PCR; TCRdb's copy has only in-frame clones and lacks some. The table lists some 130,000 clones, approximately 78% of them singletons. The material sequenced was PBMCs. The receptor source for this set is a human donor in good health.

The chain has TRBV4-1 and TRBJ1-5; D may be TRBD1 (5 bases). V shed 5 bases and J shed 10 bases, with 18 bases lying between them. Germline CDR1 is MGHRA and CDR2 is YSYEKL. CDR3 size: 14 residues. The CDR3 sequence: CASSMARGMVPQHF. CDR3 bases: TGCGCCAGCAGCATGGCCCGGGGGATGGTACCCCAGCATTTT.

The gene calls are TRBV5-1 and TRBJ2-1; D not resolved. The CDR3 spans 13 residues. The V and J ends lost 2 bases and 2 bases respectively, with 5 bases between them. Germline CDR1 is SGHRS and CDR2 is YFSETQ. Written as DNA, the CDR3 is TGCGCCAGCAGCTTCACACCCTACAATGAGCAGTTCTTC. Protein sequence: CASSFTPYNEQFF.

This clone was observed a few times. V usage is TRBV28 and J usage is TRBJ2-5; 8 bases match TRBD1. The CDR3 runs to 14 residues. After removal of 4 bases from V and 5 bases from J, the junction contained 6 bases not matched to a gene. Germline loops: CDR1 MDHEN, CDR2 SYDVKM. The CDR3 nucleotides are TGTGCCAGCAGTTCGGACAGGGAGGATGAGACCCAGTACTTC. It yields the protein CASSSDREDETQYF.

To note about this clone: In this CDR3 the conserved last residue, phenylalanine or tryptophan, is missing, so a read error is likely. No DNA is shown, since the ends of the CDR3 on it are uncertain; the CDR3 is the one TCRdb lists. The rearrangement joins TRBV7-3 to TRBJ1-4; TRBD1, the table's D call, lacks a check against the DNA. The germline V gene encodes CDR1 SGHTA and CDR2 FQGTGA. The CDR3 spans 14 amino acids, including both terminal residues. The CDR3: CASSPPGQGHRYPS.

The CDR3 sequence: CASSPGIYTGELFF. CDR3 coding DNA: TGTGCCAGCAGCCCCGGGATTTACACCGGGGAGCTGTTTTTT. The rearrangement joins TRBV7-2 to TRBJ2-2, with a tentative D call TRBD2 (5 bases). Trimming removed 5 bases from V and 3 bases from J, with 10 bases in between. The CDR3 consists of 14 residues. Per the germline V gene, CDR1 is SGHTA and CDR2 is FQGNSA.

In this sample, this clone turned up a few times. The CDR3 region has the DNA TGCGCCAGCAGCTTGGAGCCTTCTAACTATGGCTACACCTTC. Translating gives CASSLEPSNYGYTF. The V call is TRBV5-1, the J call TRBJ1-2; no reliable D call. The CDR3 is 14 residues long. The V end lost 0 bases, the J end lost 0 bases, and 6 bases lay between the germline ends. Germline V gene lookup returns CDR1 SGHRS and CDR2 YFSETQ.

This chain connects TRBV28 to TRBJ2-3; perhaps TRBD1 as D (6 bases). The CDR3 covers 15 residues. Germline V gene lookup returns CDR1 MDHEN and CDR2 SYDVKM. Trimming stripped 7 bases from V and 2 bases from J, with 16 bases between. The CDR3 DNA reads as TGTGCCAGCACCTTAGAGGGACACATCACAGATACGCAGTATTTT. It translates to CASTLEGHITDTQYF.

The sample holds a few counts of this clone. In DNA, the CDR3 is TGTGCCAGCAGCTTCGGGACTAGCACAGATACGCAGTATTTT. It yields the protein CASSFGTSTDTQYF. The chain carries TRBV9 and TRBJ2-3; D might be TRBD2 (6 bases). Trimming cost V 4 bases and J 0 bases, with 9 bases left between them. From germline, CDR1 is SGDLS and CDR2 YYNGEE. The CDR3 sequence is 14 residues long.

The chain uses TRBV30 and TRBJ2-3, with TRBD2 matching 13 bases. The length of the CDR3 is 17 residues. Trimming took 3 bases from V and 1 from J; bases not matched to a gene: 7. Germline-derived CDR1 and CDR2 are GTSNPN and SVGIG (reference sequence). The CDR3 region is CAWSRGLAGVGTDTQYF. CDR3 in DNA: TGTGCCTGGAGCAGAGGACTAGCGGGAGTTGGCACAGATACGCAGTATTTT.

This clone was found a few times. The rearrangement joins TRBV4-1 to TRBJ1-2; D uncertain. Germline CDR1 reads MGHRA; CDR2 reads YSYEKL. V gave up 2 bases and J gave up 5 bases, with 9 bases separating them. This CDR3 has 13 amino acids. CDR3 sequence (DNA): TGCGCCAGCAGCCAAATAGGAGCATATGGCTACACCTTC. It is translated as CASSQIGAYGYTF.

The chain links TRBV2 to TRBJ1-4, with a weak D call TRBD1 (5 bases). Trimming shortened V by 2 bases and J by 6 bases, and 13 bases separated the two germline ends. The CDR3 contains 15 residues. Germline assignment: CDR1 SNHLY and CDR2 FYNNEI. CDR3 DNA sequence: TGTGCCAGCAGTGAACCGCAGGGTCGGGATGAAAAACTGTTTTTT. This encodes CASSEPQGRDEKLFF.

This clone was counted between two and nine times. The gene calls are TRBV5-4 and TRBJ2-2; no clear D gene. V was pared by 1 base and J by 1 base, with 8 bases between. The CDR3 runs 15 residues. The V gene's germline CDR1 is SGHNT and CDR2 YYREEE (reference sequence). In DNA, the CDR3 is TGTGCCAGCAGCTTGAGTACGGGGAACACCGGGGAGCTGTTTTTT. Amino acids: CASSLSTGNTGELFF.

The gene calls are TRBV7-6 and TRBJ2-7; 7 bases are a match to TRBD2. With 0 bases clipped from V and 2 bases from J, the junction kept 1 base outside the gene matches. CDR3 length equals 14 residues. CDR1 is SGHVS and CDR2 is FNYEAQ in the germline V gene. CDR3 in DNA: TGTGCCAGCAGCTTAGCGGCGGGGGCCTACGAGCAGTACTTC. Protein sequence: CASSLAAGAYEQYF.

This clone was seen a single time. For the CDR3, the DNA is TGTGCCAGCAGCTTAGGGACTAGCGGAGTTCGGGGAAGGAATGAGCAGTTCTTC. It yields the protein CASSLGTSGVRGRNEQFF. The genes are TRBV7-9 and TRBJ2-1; 10 bases line up with TRBD2. There are 18 residues in the CDR3. Germline assignment: CDR1 SEHNR and CDR2 FQNEAQ (reference sequence). Trimming at V came to 1 base and at J to 7 bases, leaving 13 bases not matched to a gene.

This clone was counted a few times. The V gene is TRBV18, the J gene TRBJ2-6; D not certain. The germline V and J ends were trimmed by 6 bases and 2 bases, with 11 bases remaining between them. The CDR3 is made up of 15 amino acids. Germline CDR1 KGHSH, CDR2 LQKENI. DNA of the CDR3: TGTGCCAGCTCGCCAACCTCAGCTGGGGCCAACGTCCTGACTTTC. Translated, it gives CASSPTSAGANVLTF. Full variable domain (missing parts from reference TRBV18 and TRBJ2-6): NAGVMQNPRHLVRRRGQEARLRCSPMKGHSHVYWYRQLPEEGLKFMVYLQKENIIDESGMPKERFSAEFPKEGPSILRIQQVVRGDSAAYFCASSPTSAGANVLTFGAGSRLTVL.

This clone was recorded only once. The CDR3: CASRPGLAASTDTQYF. In DNA form, the CDR3 reads TGTGCCAGCAGACCAGGACTAGCGGCAAGCACAGATACGCAGTATTTT. This chain connects TRBV7-9 to TRBJ2-3; 10 bases are a match to TRBD2. Germline V gene sequence: CDR1 SEHNR, CDR2 FQNEAQ (reference sequence). V dropped 6 bases and J dropped 0; count of bases not matched to a gene: 6. The CDR3 runs 16 residues.

The chain recombines TRBV4-2 with TRBJ2-3; no definite D call. The germline V gene encodes CDR1 LGHNA and CDR2 YNFKEQ. Trimming cost V 0 bases and J 2 bases, with 12 bases left between them. CDR3 length equals 16 residues. The CDR3 is CASSQDGLSSTDTQYF. The CDR3 coding sequence is TGTGCCAGCAGCCAAGATGGGCTGTCCTCCACAGATACGCAGTATTTT.

The sample holds a few counts of this clone. The chain links TRBV14 to TRBJ2-3, with TRBD2 identical over 11 bases. The CDR3 covers 19 residues. CDR1 is SGHDN, CDR2 FVKESK, per germline. Trimming cost V 0 bases and J 10 bases; bases outside gene matches: 18. CDR3 region: CASSQDGTETSGNRGAQYF. CDR3 sequence (DNA): TGTGCCAGCAGCCAAGATGGAACGGAGACTAGCGGGAATAGGGGAGCGCAGTATTTT. Full variable domain (remainder filled in from reference TRBV14 and TRBJ2-3): EAGVTQFPSHSVIEKGQTVTLRCDPISGHDNLYWYRRVMGKEIKFLLHFVKESKQDESGMPNNRFLAERTGGTYSTLKVQPAELEDSGVYFCASSQDGTETSGNRGAQYFGPGTRLTVL.

The chain's CDR3 is CATKGGGAPSYNSPLHF. The CDR3 nucleotides read TGCGCCACCAAAGGCGGAGGAGCCCCCTCCTATAATTCACCCCTCCACTTT. V and J are TRBV10-1 and TRBJ1-6; D gene uncertain. In germline, CDR1 is WNHNN, CDR2 SYGVQD (reference sequence). The CDR3 totals 17 residues. Trimming cost V 10 bases and J 0 bases, with 19 bases left between them.

The rearrangement uses TRBV5-1 and TRBJ1-2, with 9 nucleotides matching TRBD1. The CDR3 is 14 residues long. CDR1 SGHRS and CDR2 YFSETQ come from the germline V gene. V shed 0 bases, J shed 7 bases, and the junction held 4 bases outside the gene matches. CDR3 nucleotide sequence: TGCGCCAGCAGCTTGGCTCGGACAGGGGCTGGCTACACCTTC. It translates to CASSLARTGAGYTF. The full variable domain, its missing parts supplied by reference TRBV5-1 and TRBJ1-2, is KAGVTQTPRYLIKTRGQQVTLSCSPISGHRSVSWYQQTPGQGLQFLFEYFSETQRNKGNFPGRFSGRQFSNSRSEMNVSTLELGDSALYLCASSLARTGAGYTFGSGTRLTVV.

The chain combines TRBV29-1 with TRBJ2-2; the match to TRBD2 covers 10 bases. Trimming cost V 6 bases and J 4 bases; bases outside gene matches: 11. The CDR3 sequence is 16 residues long. The germline V gene has CDR1 SQVTM and CDR2 ANQGSEA. CDR3 in DNA: TGCAGCGTGAGGACTTTAGCGGGAGGCTTCACCGGGGAGCTGTTTTTT. Protein: CSVRTLAGGFTGELFF.

Only a few counts were recorded for this clone. The CDR3, as DNA: TGTGCCAGCAGTGGCGGACAGGGCCCTCGCTCCTACAATGAGCAGTTCTTC. It is translated as CASSGGQGPRSYNEQFF. This rearrangement joins TRBV25-1 to TRBJ2-1, with TRBD1 matching over 8 bases. Germline loops: CDR1 MGHDK, CDR2 SYGVNS. This CDR3 comprises 17 residues. Unmatched junction bases numbered 8, after V lost 4 bases and J lost 0 bases.

The V and J genes are TRBV6-1 and TRBJ1-5; 10 bases align to TRBD1. With V trimmed by 1 base and J by 6 bases, 3 bases remained unmatched. The CDR3 length is 15 residues. Germline CDR1 reads MNHNS; CDR2 reads SASEGT. As DNA, the CDR3 is TGTGCCAGCAGTGAAGGGGACAGGGGCAGTCAGCCCCAGCATTTT. Protein sequence: CASSEGDRGSQPQHF.

V and J are TRBV2 and TRBJ2-1, with 11 nucleotides matching TRBD2. The CDR3 covers 15 residues. Germline-derived CDR1 and CDR2 are SNHLY and FYNNEI. The V and J ends lost 3 bases and 9 bases, in that order; junction bases with no gene match: 7. The CDR3 DNA is TGTGCCAGCAGTGAGGTAGCGGGGGGGCGGGGTGAGCAGTTCTTC. This sequence encodes CASSEVAGGRGEQFF.

This chain joins TRBV7-9 and TRBJ2-5, with 12 bases aligning to TRBD2. V shed 3 bases, J shed 5 bases, and the junction held 10 bases outside the gene matches. Germline V gene lookup returns CDR1 SEHNR and CDR2 FQNEAQ (reference sequence). There are 17 residues in the CDR3. CDR3 nucleotides: TGTGCCAGCAGCTTGGTCCTAGCGGGAGGGCGGGCGGAGACCCAGTACTTC. Translation: CASSLVLAGGRAETQYF.

The CDR3 sequence: CAWSVIPERGFDEQFF. The CDR3 DNA sequence: TGTGCCTGGAGTGTAATCCCAGAGCGGGGGTTCGATGAGCAGTTCTTC. The chain links TRBV30 to TRBJ2-1; 8 positions agree with TRBD2. CDR1 and CDR2 (germline): GTSNPN, SVGIG (reference sequence). This CDR3 contains 16 residues. Trimming took 0 bases from V and 8 from J; bases not matched to a gene: 12.

This chain links TRBV28 with TRBJ2-7; TRBD2 is a possible D gene (5 bases). The V and J ends lost 8 bases and 4 bases respectively, with 15 bases between them. The CDR3 is made up of 13 amino acids. The germline CDR1 and CDR2 sequences are MDHEN and SYDVKM. CDR3 coding DNA: TGTGCCAGCCGGAGTAGCGCCCTGTACGAGCAGTACTTC. Residues: CASRSSALYEQYF.

This clone came up a few times. The chain employs TRBV5-1 and TRBJ2-2, with a tentative D call TRBD2 (5 bases). The CDR3 extends over 15 amino acids. Germline-derived CDR1 and CDR2 are SGHRS and YFSETQ. Trimming removed 0 bases at V and 4 bases at J, with 10 bases between. The CDR3 DNA follows: TGCGCCAGCAGCTTGGACCCGGGGATCACCGGGGAGCTGTTTTTT. Translation: CASSLDPGITGELFF.

The chain is built from TRBV30 and TRBJ1-1, with D maybe TRBD1 (5 bases). Trimming stripped 7 bases from V and 10 bases from J, with 7 bases between. The CDR3 runs to 8 residues. Germline V gives CDR1 GTSNPN, CDR2 SVGIG (reference sequence). This chain's CDR3 is CASGGAFF. CDR3 DNA: TGTGCCTCCGGGGGAGCTTTCTTT.